The present T cell receptor (beta chain) was sequenced within a study of shared clonotypes between healthy human individuals. Study overall: Donors had three CD4 naive, three CD4 memory, two CD8 naive and one CD8 memory plate apiece. Study results and limitations: Relative to clonotypes present in all four donors, those not shared had lower generation probabilities. Naive subsets generally had larger estimated richness than memory subsets.

Only in-frame clones appear in the TCRdb table, and some are missing; sequencing was by immunoSEQ multiplex PCR. The sample lists approximately 980,000 clones; about three quarters were seen once. The CDR3 length is 15 residues. V gave up 2 bases and J gave up 4 bases; unmatched junction bases: 7. Germline CDR1 is WNHNN and CDR2 is SYGVQD (reference sequence). About this clone itself: Its antigen is unknown.

The gene calls are TRBV10-1 and TRBJ2-5; 7 bases align to TRBD1. The sequenced sample consisted of memory CD4+ T cells sorted from blood. The subset was: CD45RA-negative fraction. The origin of this receptor is a man between 18 and 29 years old in good health. The chain's CDR3 is CASSEEDRWVETQYF. The DNA of the CDR3 is TGCGCCAGCAGTGAGGAGGACAGGTGGGTAGAGACCCAGTACTTC.